A single T cell receptor (beta chain) is shown here with its context. As yet, its antigen is unknown. Germline V gene lookup returns CDR1 LNHDA and CDR2 SQIVND (reference sequence). The CDR3 loop spans 16 amino acids. J lost 8 bases, V lost 4 bases, and 10 bases had no gene match. This record belongs to a study of T cell responses to AZD1222 COVID-19 vaccine. Profiling relied on immunoSEQ multiplex PCR, and the TCRdb table lists in-frame clones only, not all of them. This sample yields more than 100,000 clones, of which over 90% are seen a single time; about 5% belongs to the top ten. Overall study results and limits: Females outnumbered males among donors, who were mostly white British; clonal diversity was possibly underestimated. The study found Spike-specific TCR breadth and depth rose after two AZD1222 doses.

The material sequenced was peripheral blood, taken on day 0 of AZD1222 vaccination. The sequence derives from an adult in good health. The rearrangement joins TRBV19 to TRBJ2-1; TRBD2 agrees at 11 bases. CDR3 DNA sequence: TGTGCCAGTAGTAGGCTAGCGGGAGGTCCCCTGGATGAGCAGTTCTTC. It specifies CASSRLAGGPLDEQFF.